Each of the 4 T cell receptor beta chains below was sequenced from the same sample in a study of CD8+CD57+ T cells in acquired aplastic anemia. According to the study, genomic DNA was the template for TCR beta VDJ and CDR3 profiling. Each CDR3 protein gets one entry after TCRdb re-called the reads with MiXCR. Among roughly 170,000 distinct CDR3 sequences listed, roughly 50% were seen once. For sequencing, patients were chosen who had shown expansion of CD8+CD57+ cells by flow cytometry. The source material was sorted CD4+, CD8+, or CD8+CD57+ T cells (not recorded which) from PBMCs. These TCRs come from a human donor with aplastic anemia.

V usage is TRBV10-3 and J usage is TRBJ1-1; D remains unclear. This CDR3 contains 12 residues. V was trimmed by 5 bases and J by 5 bases, leaving 9 bases between them. The germline gives CDR1 ENHRY, CDR2 SYGVKD. In DNA, the CDR3 is TGTGCCATCAGTCCCTTGGGGACTGAAGCTTTCTTT. Its protein product is CAISPLGTEAFF.

This clonotype was seen at least ten times. The V and J genes are TRBV20-1 and TRBJ2-1; D is possibly TRBD1 (5 bases). Germline assignment: CDR1 DFQATT and CDR2 SNEGSKA (reference sequence). CDR3 length: 14 amino acids. V lost 4 bases, J lost 8 bases, and 18 bases lay in between. The CDR3 region is CSAKKAQGSHEQFF. Written as DNA, the CDR3 is TGCAGTGCTAAAAAGGCGCAGGGTTCGCATGAGCAGTTCTTC.

This clonotype was counted many times. The CDR3: CASSVVGNPEDTQYF. CDR3 nucleotides: TGTGCCAGCAGCGTAGTGGGGAATCCAGAAGATACGCAGTATTTT. The J gene is TRBJ2-3, the V gene TRBV9; D is ambiguous. V was cut by 0 bases and J by 5 bases, with 13 bases left in between. CDR3 size: 15 residues. The germline V gene encodes CDR1 SGDLS and CDR2 YYNGEE.

The chain uses TRBV5-1 and TRBJ1-1; D remains ambiguous. The V end was cut by 1 base, the J end by 4 bases, with 8 bases between. The CDR3 length is 13 residues. Germline V gene lookup returns CDR1 SGHRS and CDR2 YFSETQ. CDR3 in DNA: TGCGCCAGCAGCTTGTTTGCGAGCACTGAAGCTTTCTTT. Translating gives CASSLFASTEAFF.